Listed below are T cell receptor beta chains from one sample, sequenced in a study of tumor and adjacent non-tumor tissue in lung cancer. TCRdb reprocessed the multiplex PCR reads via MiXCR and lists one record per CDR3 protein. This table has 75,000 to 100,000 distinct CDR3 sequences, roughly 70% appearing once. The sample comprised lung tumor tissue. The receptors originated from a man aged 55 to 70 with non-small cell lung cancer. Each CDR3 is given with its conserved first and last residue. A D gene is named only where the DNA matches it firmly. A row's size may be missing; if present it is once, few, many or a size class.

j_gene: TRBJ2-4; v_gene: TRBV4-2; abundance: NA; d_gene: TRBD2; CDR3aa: CAVSRAQASGSLAKNIQYF; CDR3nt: TGTGCCGTCAGCCGAGCGCAGGCTAGCGGATCGTTAGCCAAAAACATTCAGTACTTC
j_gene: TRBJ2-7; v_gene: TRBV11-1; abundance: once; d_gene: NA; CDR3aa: CAGSPRLGGTGSYEQYF; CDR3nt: TGTGCCGGCAGCCCCCGTCTAGGCGGAACCGGCTCCTACGAGCAGTACTTC
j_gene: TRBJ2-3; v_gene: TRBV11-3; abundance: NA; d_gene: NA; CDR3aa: CDSSLFGYTDTQYF; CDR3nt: TGTGACAGCAGCCTATTCGGCTACACAGATACGCAGTATTTT
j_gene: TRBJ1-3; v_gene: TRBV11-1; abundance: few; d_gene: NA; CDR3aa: CASSRTGDLGSTIYF; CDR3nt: TGTGCCAGCAGCCGAACCGGGGACCTTGGAAGCACCATATATTTT
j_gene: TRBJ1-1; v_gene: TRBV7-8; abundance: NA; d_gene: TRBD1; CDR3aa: CASSDRTGNIEAFF; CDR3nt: TGCGCCAGCAGCGATAGGACAGGCAACATTGAAGCTTTCTTT
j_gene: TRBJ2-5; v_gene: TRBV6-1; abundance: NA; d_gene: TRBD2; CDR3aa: CASAGTAYGGTHYF; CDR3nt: TGTGCCAGCGCCGGAACAGCCTACGGGGGGACCCACTACTTC
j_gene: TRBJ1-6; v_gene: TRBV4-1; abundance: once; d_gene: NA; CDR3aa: CASSQGGPRSSPLHF; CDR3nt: TGCGCCAGTAGCCAAGGAGGGCCGCGCAGTTCACCCCTCCACTTT
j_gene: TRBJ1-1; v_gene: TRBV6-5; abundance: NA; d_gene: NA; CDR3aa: CASSHWDGTEAFF; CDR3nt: TGTGCCAGCAGCCACTGGGATGGAACTGAAGCTTTCTTT
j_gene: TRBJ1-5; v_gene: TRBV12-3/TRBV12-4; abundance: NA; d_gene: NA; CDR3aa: CASSFGQSQPQHF; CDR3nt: TGTGCCAGCAGTTTTGGGCAGTCCCAGCCCCAGCACTTT
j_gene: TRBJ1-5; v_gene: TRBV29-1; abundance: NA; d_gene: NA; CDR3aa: CNVRQGNQPQHF; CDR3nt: TGCAACGTTCGACAGGGCAATCAGCCCCAGCATTTT
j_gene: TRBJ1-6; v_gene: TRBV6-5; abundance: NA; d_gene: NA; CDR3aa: CAISRFDRGNSPLHF; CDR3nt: TGTGCCATCAGTAGATTTGATAGGGGGAATTCACCCCTCCACTTT
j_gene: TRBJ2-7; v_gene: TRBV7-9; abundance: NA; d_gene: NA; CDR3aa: CASSALRTATYELYF; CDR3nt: TGTGCCAGCAGCGCTCTGAGGACAGCCACCTACGAGCTGTACTTC
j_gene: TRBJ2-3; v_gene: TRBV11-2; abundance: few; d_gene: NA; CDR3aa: CASSYRTSTVTQFF; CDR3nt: TGTGCCAGCAGCTACCGGACCTCTACGGTTACGCAGTTTTTT
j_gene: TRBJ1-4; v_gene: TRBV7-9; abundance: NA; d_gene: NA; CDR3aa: CAISQVQGNEKLFF; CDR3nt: TGTGCCATCAGCCAGGTACAGGGTAATGAAAAACTGTTTTTT
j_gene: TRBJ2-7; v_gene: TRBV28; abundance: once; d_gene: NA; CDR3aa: CASNSGEWEQYF; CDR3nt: TGTGCCAGCAACTCCGGGGAATGGGAGCAATACTTC
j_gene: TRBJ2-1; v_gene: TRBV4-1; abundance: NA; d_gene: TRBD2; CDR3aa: CASNQAKSFTGGSYNEQFF; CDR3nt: TGCGCCAGCAACCAAGCCAAAAGCTTCACGGGGGGTTCCTACAATGAGCAGTTCTTC
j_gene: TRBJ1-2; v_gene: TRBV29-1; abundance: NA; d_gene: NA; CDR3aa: CSVGGSKGYTF; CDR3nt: TGCAGCGTTGGAGGATCCAAGGGCTACACCTTT
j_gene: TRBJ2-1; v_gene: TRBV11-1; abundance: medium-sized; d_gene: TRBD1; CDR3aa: CASSLVGTGYSEQFF; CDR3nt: TGTGCCAGCAGCTTAGTTGGGACAGGGTATAGTGAGCAGTTCTTC
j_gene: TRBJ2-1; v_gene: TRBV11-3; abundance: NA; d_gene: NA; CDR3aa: CSSQRLAGANEQFF; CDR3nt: TGTTCCAGCCAGAGGCTAGCTGGGGCTAATGAGCAGTTCTTC
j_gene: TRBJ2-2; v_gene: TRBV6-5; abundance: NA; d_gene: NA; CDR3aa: CASTSETVNIGELFF; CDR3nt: TGTGCCAGCACGTCCGAGACAGTGAACATCGGGGAGCTGTTTTTT
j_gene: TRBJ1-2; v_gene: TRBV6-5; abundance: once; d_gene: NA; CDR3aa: CARRSGQCDYGYTF; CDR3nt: TGTGCCAGAAGATCTGGACAGTGTGACTATGGCTACACCTTC
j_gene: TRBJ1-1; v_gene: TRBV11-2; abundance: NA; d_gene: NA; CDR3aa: CASSLLRGNTEAFF; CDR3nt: TGTGCCAGCAGCTTATTAAGAGGGAACACTGAAGCTTTCTTT
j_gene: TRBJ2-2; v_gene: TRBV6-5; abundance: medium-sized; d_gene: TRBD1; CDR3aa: CASSFSQGAGELFF; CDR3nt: TGTGCCAGCAGTTTCTCACAGGGGGCCGGGGAGCTGTTTTTT
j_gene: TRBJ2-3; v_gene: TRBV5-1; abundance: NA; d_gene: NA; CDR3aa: CTSCLGGPADTQYF; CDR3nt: TGCACCAGCTGCTTAGGAGGGCCAGCAGATACGCAGTATTTT
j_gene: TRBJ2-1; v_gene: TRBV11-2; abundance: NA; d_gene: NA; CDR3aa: CASSRGTQSYNGQFF; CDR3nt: TGTGCCAGCAGCCGGGGGACTCAATCCTACAATGGGCAGTTCTTC